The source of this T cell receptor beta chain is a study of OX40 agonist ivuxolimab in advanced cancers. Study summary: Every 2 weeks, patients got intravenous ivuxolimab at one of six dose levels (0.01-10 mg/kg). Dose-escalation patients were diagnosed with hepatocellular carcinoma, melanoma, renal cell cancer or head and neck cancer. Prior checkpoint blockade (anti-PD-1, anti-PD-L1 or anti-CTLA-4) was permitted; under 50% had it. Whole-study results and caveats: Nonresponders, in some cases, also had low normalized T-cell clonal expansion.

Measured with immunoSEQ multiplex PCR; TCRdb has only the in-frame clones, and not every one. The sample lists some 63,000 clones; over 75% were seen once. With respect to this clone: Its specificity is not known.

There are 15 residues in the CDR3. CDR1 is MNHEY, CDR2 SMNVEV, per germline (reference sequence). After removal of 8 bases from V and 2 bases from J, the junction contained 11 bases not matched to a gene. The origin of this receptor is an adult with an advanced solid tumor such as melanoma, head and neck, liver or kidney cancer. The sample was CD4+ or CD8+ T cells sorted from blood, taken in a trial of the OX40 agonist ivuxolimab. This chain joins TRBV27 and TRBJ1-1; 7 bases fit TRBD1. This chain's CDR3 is CASCSREGANTEAFF. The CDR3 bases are TGTGCCAGCTGCTCTAGGGAGGGGGCTAACACTGAAGCTTTCTTT.